The next 18 T cell receptor beta chains were all read from a single sample in a study of cytomegalovirus exposure and HLA in healthy donors. The primer mix had 60 Vbeta and 13 Jbeta primers. TCRdb's copy holds only in-frame clones and misses some; the assay was immunoSEQ multiplex PCR. The sample consists of about 130,000 clones, roughly 80% of them appearing once. Sequencing was done on a sample of PBMCs. These receptors all stem from a boy between 10 and 17 years old in good health and CMV-seronegative.

CDR3 in DNA: TGCGCCAGCAGCCATACTAGCGGGACAAACACAGATACGCAGTATTTT. As protein: CASSHTSGTNTDTQYF. This chain links TRBV4-1 with TRBJ2-3; 10 positions agree with TRBD2. The V gene's germline CDR1 is MGHRA and CDR2 YSYEKL. The trim removed 3 bases at V and 2 bases at J, leaving 5 bases unmatched. CDR3 length: 16 residues.

This clone was seen a few times. The chain recombines TRBV29-1 with TRBJ2-1; 8 positions match TRBD2. With 3 bases clipped from V and 6 bases from J, the junction kept 4 bases outside the gene matches. The CDR3 consists of 13 residues. Germline V gene sequence: CDR1 SQVTM, CDR2 ANQGSEA. The CDR3 sequence is CSVEREVPNEQFF. As DNA, the CDR3 is TGCAGCGTTGAGCGGGAGGTTCCCAATGAGCAGTTCTTC.

V is TRBV27 and J is TRBJ2-7, with TRBD1 identical over 9 bases. CDR1 is MNHEY and CDR2 is SMNVEV in the germline V gene (reference sequence). The CDR3 totals 12 residues. The junction had 4 bases not matched to a gene; V was cut back by 8 bases and J by 5 bases. The chain's CDR3 is CASGTGRHEQYF. The CDR3 coding sequence is TGTGCCAGCGGGACAGGGAGACACGAGCAGTACTTC.

A few counts support this clone. The CDR3 sequence is CASSPTGLASTEAFF. The CDR3 DNA reads TGTGCCAGCAGTCCCACAGGTCTTGCCAGTACTGAAGCTTTCTTT. The V call is TRBV27, the J call TRBJ1-1; D perhaps matches TRBD1 (5 bases). Germline CDR1 reads MNHEY; CDR2 reads SMNVEV (reference sequence). This CDR3 region has 15 residues. The germline V and J ends were trimmed by 5 bases and 5 bases, with 18 bases remaining between them.

The V gene is TRBV5-1, the J gene TRBJ1-2; 8 bases line up with TRBD1. Germline V CDR1 and CDR2: SGHRS, YFSETQ. The CDR3 has 16 residues. The ends lost 4 bases at V and 8 bases at J; junction bases unmatched: 16. CDR3 region: CASSPNTGTGLLGYTF. CDR3 DNA sequence: TGCGCCAGCAGCCCCAATACCGGGACAGGTTTATTGGGCTACACCTTC.

The gene calls are TRBV30 and TRBJ2-7; 8 bases align to TRBD2. This CDR3 comprises 13 residues. Germline V gene data show CDR1 as GTSNPN and CDR2 as SVGIG (reference sequence). After removal of 5 bases from V and 7 bases from J, the junction contained 10 bases not matched to a gene. The CDR3 protein is CAWRGGAGSEQYF. The CDR3 DNA reads as TGTGCCTGGCGGGGGGGGGCCGGGTCAGAGCAGTACTTC.

The chain carries TRBV2 and TRBJ2-5; D is undetermined. The germline CDR1 and CDR2 sequences are SNHLY and FYNNEI. V lost 6 bases and J 5 bases, leaving 7 bases between the germline ends. The CDR3 covers 11 residues. CDR3 sequence reads: CASREEETQYF. The DNA for the CDR3 is TGTGCCAGCAGAGAGGAGGAGACCCAGTACTTC.

J is TRBJ2-1 and V is TRBV12-5, with D hard to call. Germline CDR1 and CDR2: LGHNT and FRNRAP. CDR3 length: 12 amino acids. Deletions cut 1 base from V and 6 bases from J, with 4 bases between. The CDR3 DNA follows: TGTGCTAGTGGTTTGGGTATCAATGAGCAGTTCTTC. Encoded protein: CASGLGINEQFF.

The CDR3 DNA is TGTGCCAGCAGTATAAACTGGAGCTCTGGAAACACCATATATTTT. This translates into CASSINWSSGNTIYF. The chain employs TRBV6-1 and TRBJ1-3; the D is unclear. The CDR3 is 15 amino acids. CDR1 is MNHNS, CDR2 SASEGT, per germline. V lost 5 bases, J lost 0 bases, and 11 bases lay in between.

The rearrangement joins TRBV7-7 to TRBJ2-7, with D possibly matching TRBD1 (5 bases). V lost 1 base to trimming and J lost 6 bases, with 13 bases between them. Germline CDR1 is SSHAT and CDR2 is FNYEAQ (reference sequence). This CDR3 is 14 amino acids long. The CDR3 sequence: CASSLVQGSGEQYF. The CDR3 DNA is TGTGCCAGCAGCTTAGTTCAGGGCTCGGGCGAGCAGTACTTC.

The chain has TRBV7-9 and TRBJ2-3; tentatively, D is TRBD1 (6 bases). The CDR3 has 14 amino acids. The V end lost 2 bases, the J end lost 2 bases, and 8 bases lay between the germline ends. Per the germline V gene, CDR1 is SEHNR and CDR2 is FQNEAQ (reference sequence). The CDR3 region is CASSLQGHTDTQYF. For the CDR3, the DNA is TGTGCCAGCAGCTTACAGGGGCACACAGATACGCAGTATTTT.

This chain connects TRBV16 to TRBJ1-1, with TRBD1 as a possible D gene (6 bases). Germline CDR1 reads KGHSY; CDR2 reads FQNENV. The V gene lost 1 base and the J gene lost 5 bases, with 17 bases spanning the gap. The CDR3 sequence is 16 residues long. CDR3 nucleotides: TGTGCCAGCAGCCAATTCAGGGTCCACAGGGAGACTGAAGCTTTCTTT. Amino acids: CASSQFRVHRETEAFF.

This clone was seen a handful of times. This rearrangement joins TRBV27 to TRBJ2-7; 10 bases fit TRBD1. J gave up 1 base and V 3 bases, and 3 bases lay outside the gene matches. CDR1 MNHEY and CDR2 SMNVEV come from the germline V gene (reference sequence). This CDR3 is built from 15 residues. The CDR3 DNA is TGTGCCAGCAGTTTCTCGGGACAGGGGTCCTACGAGCAGTACTTC. Amino acids: CASSFSGQGSYEQYF.

This clone was observed a handful of times. The V gene is TRBV5-8, the J gene TRBJ2-5, with D possibly being TRBD1 (5 bases). V was clipped by 5 bases and J by 2 bases, with 16 bases between them. CDR1 is SGHTS, CDR2 YDEGEE, per germline. This CDR3 is built from 15 residues. This chain's CDR3 is CASRARPGKQETQYF. The CDR3 DNA sequence: TGTGCCAGCAGAGCCCGGCCAGGGAAACAAGAGACCCAGTACTTC. Supplemented by reference TRBV5-8 and TRBJ2-5, the full variable domain reads EAGVTQSPTHLIKTRGQQATLRCSPISGHTSVYWYQQALGLGLQFLLWYDEGEERNRGNFPPRFSGRQFPNYSSELNVNALELEDSALYLCASRARPGKQETQYFGPGTRLLVL.

The J gene is TRBJ2-3, the V gene TRBV7-2; D is ambiguous. The V and J ends lost 5 bases and 2 bases respectively, with 5 bases between them. This CDR3 is built from 12 residues. Germline loops: CDR1 SGHTA, CDR2 FQGNSA. The CDR3 region has the DNA TGTGCCAGCAGCACCTACACAGATACGCAGTATTTT. It encodes CASSTYTDTQYF. The variable domain in full, completed from reference TRBV7-2 and TRBJ2-3, reads GAGVSQSPSNKVTEKGKDVELRCDPISGHTALYWYRQSLGQGLEFLIYFQGNSAPDKSGLPSDRFSAERTGGSVSTLTIQRTQQEDSAVYLCASSTYTDTQYFGPGTRLTVL.

This chain links TRBV21-1 with TRBJ1-2; no check of the table's D call, TRBD1, against the DNA was made. TRBV21-1 is designated a pseudogene. The CDR3 covers 14 residues. The CDR3 DNA follows: TGTGCCAGCAGCAATCATCAGAATAACTATGGCTACACCTTC. Amino acid sequence: CASSNHQNNYGYTF.

The chain links TRBV29-1 to TRBJ1-5; 9 nucleotides align to TRBD1. This CDR3 region has 14 residues. After removal of 4 bases from V and 6 bases from J, the junction contained 7 bases not matched to a gene. From germline, CDR1 is SQVTM and CDR2 ANQGSEA. The CDR3: CSVGTGEEGQPQHF. As DNA, the CDR3 is TGCAGCGTTGGGACAGGGGAGGAGGGTCAGCCCCAGCATTTT.

V gene TRBV7-9 combines with J gene TRBJ2-7; possible D gene TRBD1, 6 bases. The germline CDR1 and CDR2 sequences are SEHNR and FQNEAQ (reference sequence). V gave up 10 bases and J gave up 4 bases, with 17 bases separating them. This CDR3 has 13 amino acids. This chain's CDR3 is CATGNRADYEQYF. The CDR3 nucleotides are TGTGCCACCGGGAACAGGGCGGATTACGAGCAGTACTTC.